This T cell receptor (beta chain) is drawn from a study of identical twins. Study observations and caveats: When twins shared out-of-frame alpha sequences, those sequences had excess low generation probability. Abundant beta clonotypes from cord blood bore fewer insertions; memory repertoires lacked this pattern.

In TCRdb, the 5' RACE reads were re-called with MiXCR into one record per CDR3 protein. The sample records under 350,000 distinct CDR3 sequences, over 8.5% being singletons. Worth noting for this clonotype: Its antigen remains unidentified. A much more abundant neighbour one base away suggests this may be a read error.

The CDR3 covers 12 residues. The V end lost 3 bases, the J end lost 8 bases, and 8 bases lay between the germline ends. These data were also filed under a second study, of yellow fever vaccine responses in identical twins.

Sequencing was carried out using CD8+ T cells sorted from blood. The clonotype originates from a woman younger than 35 in good health. V usage is TRBV12-3 or TRBV12-4 and J usage is TRBJ2-1; D unclear. The CDR3 loop is CASSFVGDEQFF. The CDR3 nucleotides are TGTGCCAGCAGTTTTGTAGGCGATGAGCAGTTCTTC.